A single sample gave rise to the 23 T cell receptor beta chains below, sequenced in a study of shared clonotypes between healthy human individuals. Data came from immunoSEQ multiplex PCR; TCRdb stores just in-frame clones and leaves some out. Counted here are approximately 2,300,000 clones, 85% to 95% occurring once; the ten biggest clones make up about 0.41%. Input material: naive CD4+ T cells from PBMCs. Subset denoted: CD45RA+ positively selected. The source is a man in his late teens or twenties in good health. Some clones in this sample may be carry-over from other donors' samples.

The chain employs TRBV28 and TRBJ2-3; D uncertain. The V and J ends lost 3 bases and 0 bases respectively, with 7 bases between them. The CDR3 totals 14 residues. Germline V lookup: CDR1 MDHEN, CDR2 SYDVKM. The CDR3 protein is CASSFGYSTDTQYF. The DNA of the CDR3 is TGTGCCAGCAGTTTCGGGTATAGCACAGATACGCAGTATTTT.

This chain's CDR3 is CASSLMGKGEETQYF. The CDR3 DNA reads TGTGCCAGCAGCTTGATGGGTAAGGGGGAAGAGACCCAGTACTTC. The chain couples TRBV5-6 to TRBJ2-5, with D maybe TRBD1 (6 bases). The V and J ends lost 1 base and 3 bases respectively, with 13 bases between them. The CDR3 length is 15 residues. Germline V gives CDR1 SGHDT, CDR2 YYEEEE.

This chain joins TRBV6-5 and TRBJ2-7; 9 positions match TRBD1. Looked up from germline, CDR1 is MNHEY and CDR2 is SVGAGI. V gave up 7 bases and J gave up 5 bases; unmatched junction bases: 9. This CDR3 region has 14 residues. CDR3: CASTSGQGFHEQYF. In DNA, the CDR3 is TGTGCCAGCACCTCGGGACAGGGTTTCCACGAGCAGTACTTC.

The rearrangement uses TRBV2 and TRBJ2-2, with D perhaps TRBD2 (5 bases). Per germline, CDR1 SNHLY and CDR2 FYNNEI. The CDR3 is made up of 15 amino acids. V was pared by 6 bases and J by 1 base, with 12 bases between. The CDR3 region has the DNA TGTGCCAGCAGCACCGGGATCCTGAACACCGGGGAGCTGTTTTTT. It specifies CASSTGILNTGELFF.

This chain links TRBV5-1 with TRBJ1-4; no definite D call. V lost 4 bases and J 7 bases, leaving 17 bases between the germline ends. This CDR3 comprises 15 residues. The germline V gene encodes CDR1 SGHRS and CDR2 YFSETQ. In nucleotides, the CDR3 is TGCGCCAGCAGCGGTGGGCTAATACCGAGTGAAAAACTGTTTTTT. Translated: CASSGGLIPSEKLFF.

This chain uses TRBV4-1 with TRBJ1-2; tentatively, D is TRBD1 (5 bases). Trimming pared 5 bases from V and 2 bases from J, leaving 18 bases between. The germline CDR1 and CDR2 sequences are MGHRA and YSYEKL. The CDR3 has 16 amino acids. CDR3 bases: TGCGCCAGCAGCGTATCCGGGACGGCCATAAACTATGGCTACACCTTC. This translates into CASSVSGTAINYGYTF.

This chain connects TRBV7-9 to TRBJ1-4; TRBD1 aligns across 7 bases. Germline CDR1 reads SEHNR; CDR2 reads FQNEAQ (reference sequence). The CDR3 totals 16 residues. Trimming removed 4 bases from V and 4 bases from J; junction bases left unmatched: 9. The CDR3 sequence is CASSSEGASFNEKLFF. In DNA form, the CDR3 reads TGTGCCAGCAGCTCAGAGGGGGCCTCCTTTAATGAAAAACTGTTTTTT.

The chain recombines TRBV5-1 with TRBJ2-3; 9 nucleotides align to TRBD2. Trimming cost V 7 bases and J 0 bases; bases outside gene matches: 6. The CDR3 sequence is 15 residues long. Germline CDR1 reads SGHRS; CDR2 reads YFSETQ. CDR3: CASQAGGRSTDTQYF. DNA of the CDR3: TGCGCCAGCCAGGCGGGGGGGCGAAGCACAGATACGCAGTATTTT.

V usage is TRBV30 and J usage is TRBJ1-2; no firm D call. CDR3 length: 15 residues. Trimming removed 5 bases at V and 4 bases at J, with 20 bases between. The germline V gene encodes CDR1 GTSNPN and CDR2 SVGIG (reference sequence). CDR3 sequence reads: CAWWSASRDGYGYTF. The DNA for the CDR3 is TGTGCCTGGTGGAGTGCATCTAGGGATGGCTATGGCTACACCTTC.

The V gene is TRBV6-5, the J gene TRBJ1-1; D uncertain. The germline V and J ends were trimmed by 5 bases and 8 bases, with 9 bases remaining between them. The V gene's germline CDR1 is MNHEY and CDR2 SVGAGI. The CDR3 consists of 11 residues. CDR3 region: CASSAGEEAFF. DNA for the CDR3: TGTGCCAGCAGTGCTGGGGAGGAAGCTTTCTTT.

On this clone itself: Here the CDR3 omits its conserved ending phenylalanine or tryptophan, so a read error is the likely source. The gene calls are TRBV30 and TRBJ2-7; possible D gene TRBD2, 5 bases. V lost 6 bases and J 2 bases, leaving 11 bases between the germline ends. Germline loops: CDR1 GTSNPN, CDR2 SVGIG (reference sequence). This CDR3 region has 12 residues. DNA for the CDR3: TGTGCCTGCTCCGGGGAGCCCTACGAGCAGTACCTC. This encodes CACSGEPYEQYL.

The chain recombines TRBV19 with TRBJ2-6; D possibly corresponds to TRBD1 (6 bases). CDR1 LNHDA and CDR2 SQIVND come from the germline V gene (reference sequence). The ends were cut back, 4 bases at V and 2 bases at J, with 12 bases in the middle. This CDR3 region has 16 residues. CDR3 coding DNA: TGTGCCAGTAGTACCTCCTACAGGGCTGGGGCCAACGTCCTGACTTTC. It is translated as CASSTSYRAGANVLTF.

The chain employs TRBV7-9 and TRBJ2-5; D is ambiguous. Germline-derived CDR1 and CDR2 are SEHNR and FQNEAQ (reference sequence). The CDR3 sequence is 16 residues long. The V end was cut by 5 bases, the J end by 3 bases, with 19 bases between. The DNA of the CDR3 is TGTGCCAGCAGCCCCGAGCCTAGGACGCGGAAAGAGACCCAGTACTTC. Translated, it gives CASSPEPRTRKETQYF.

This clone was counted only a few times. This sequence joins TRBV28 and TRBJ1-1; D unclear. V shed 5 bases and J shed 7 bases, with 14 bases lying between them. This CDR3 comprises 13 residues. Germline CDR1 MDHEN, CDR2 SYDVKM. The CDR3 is CASSRSPPGEAFF. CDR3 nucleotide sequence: TGTGCCAGCAGTCGTTCACCCCCCGGTGAAGCTTTCTTT.

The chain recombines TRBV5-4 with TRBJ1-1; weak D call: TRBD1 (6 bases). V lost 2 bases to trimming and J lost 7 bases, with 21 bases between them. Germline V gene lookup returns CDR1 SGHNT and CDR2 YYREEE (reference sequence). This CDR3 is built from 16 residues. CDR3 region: CASSFPGTPRGGEAFF. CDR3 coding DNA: TGTGCCAGCAGCTTTCCCGGGACCCCCAGAGGGGGTGAAGCTTTCTTT.

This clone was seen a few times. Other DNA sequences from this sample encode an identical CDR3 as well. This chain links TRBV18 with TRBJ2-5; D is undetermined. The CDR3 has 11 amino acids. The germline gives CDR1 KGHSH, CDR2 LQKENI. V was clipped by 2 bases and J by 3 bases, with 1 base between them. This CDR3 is CASSPKETQYF. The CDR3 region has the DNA TGTGCCAGCTCACCAAAAGAGACCCAGTACTTC.

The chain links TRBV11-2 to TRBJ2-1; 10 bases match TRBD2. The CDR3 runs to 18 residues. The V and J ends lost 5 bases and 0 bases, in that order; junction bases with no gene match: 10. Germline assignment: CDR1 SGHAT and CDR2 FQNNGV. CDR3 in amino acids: CASSRLAGRPSSYNEQFF. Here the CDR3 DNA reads TGTGCCAGCAGCCGACTAGCGGGCAGGCCGAGCTCCTACAATGAGCAGTTCTTC.

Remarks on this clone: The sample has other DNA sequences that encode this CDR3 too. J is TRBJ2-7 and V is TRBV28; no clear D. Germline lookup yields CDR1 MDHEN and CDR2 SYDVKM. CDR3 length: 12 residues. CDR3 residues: CASLRSVDEQYF. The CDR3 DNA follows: TGTGCTAGCCTCAGGAGCGTAGACGAGCAGTACTTC.

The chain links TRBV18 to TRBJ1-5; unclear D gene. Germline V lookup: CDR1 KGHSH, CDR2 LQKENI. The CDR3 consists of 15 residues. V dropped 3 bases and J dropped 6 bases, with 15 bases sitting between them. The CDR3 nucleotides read TGTGCCAGCTCACCGCAAGGAGGTGGAGGTCAGCCCCAGCATTTT. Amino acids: CASSPQGGGGQPQHF.

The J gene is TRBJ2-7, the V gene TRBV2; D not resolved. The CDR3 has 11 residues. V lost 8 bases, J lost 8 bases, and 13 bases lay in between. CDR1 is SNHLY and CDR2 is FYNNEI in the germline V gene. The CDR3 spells CASGEVPKQYF. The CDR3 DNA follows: TGTGCCAGCGGGGAAGTGCCGAAGCAGTACTTC.

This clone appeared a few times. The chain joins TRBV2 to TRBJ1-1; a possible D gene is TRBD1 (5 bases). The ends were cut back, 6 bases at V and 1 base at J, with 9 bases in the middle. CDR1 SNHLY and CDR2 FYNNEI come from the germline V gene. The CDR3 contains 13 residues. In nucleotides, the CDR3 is TGTGCCAGCAGAGGGGAAGGGAACACTGAAGCTTTCTTT. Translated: CASRGEGNTEAFF.

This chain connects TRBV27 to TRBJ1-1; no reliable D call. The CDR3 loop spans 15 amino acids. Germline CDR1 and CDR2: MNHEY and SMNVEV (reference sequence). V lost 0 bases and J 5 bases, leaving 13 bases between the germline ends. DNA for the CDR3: TGTGCCAGCAGTTTATCCCGCTCCGGAGGGACTGAAGCTTTCTTT. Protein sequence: CASSLSRSGGTEAFF.

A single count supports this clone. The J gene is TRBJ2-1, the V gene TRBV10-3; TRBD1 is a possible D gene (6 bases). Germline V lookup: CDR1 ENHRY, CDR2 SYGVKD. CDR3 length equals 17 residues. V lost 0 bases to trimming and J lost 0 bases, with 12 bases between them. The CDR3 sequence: CAISESGGAASYNEQFF. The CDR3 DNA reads TGTGCCATCAGTGAGTCAGGGGGAGCCGCCTCCTACAATGAGCAGTTCTTC.